These 18 T cell receptor beta chains originate from one sample sequenced in a study of blood T cell repertoires in COVID-19. The data were produced by immunoSEQ multiplex PCR, yet TCRdb's version contains in-frame clones alone and is incomplete. This sample carries some 400,000 clones, more than 65% of them seen once, and the ten largest clones take 0.85% to 1.2%. Sequenced sample: peripheral blood. These receptors came from a human donor with acute or convalescent COVID-19. The donor label of this sample is uncertain.

The gene calls are TRBV28 and TRBJ1-4, with D unclear. The ends were cut back, 3 bases at V and 8 bases at J, with 19 bases in the middle. Germline values: CDR1 MDHEN, CDR2 SYDVKM. The CDR3 is made up of 16 amino acids. CDR3 protein: CASSFSDSTGWEKLFF. CDR3 in DNA: TGTGCCAGCAGTTTTTCAGACTCTACTGGGTGGGAAAAACTGTTTTTT.

V usage is TRBV14 and J usage is TRBJ2-7, with a tentative D call TRBD1 (5 bases). The CDR3 has 12 amino acids. In germline, CDR1 is SGHDN, CDR2 FVKESK. The ends were cut back, 5 bases at V and 2 bases at J, with 7 bases in the middle. The CDR3 loop is CASSRQPYEQYF. The CDR3 DNA is TGTGCCAGCAGCAGACAGCCCTACGAGCAGTACTTC.

This clone was detected once. The genes are TRBV7-9 and TRBJ2-7; 7 bases line up with TRBD1. The CDR3 extends over 13 amino acids. Looked up from germline, CDR1 is SEHNR and CDR2 is FQNEAQ (reference sequence). V lost 5 bases and J lost 13; bases outside the gene matches: 14. CDR3 sequence (DNA): TGTGCCAGCAGCCCCAGAGGGCGCGACAGGGTTTACTTC. Translating it yields CASSPRGRDRVYF. Filled out from reference TRBV7-9 and TRBJ2-7, the complete variable domain reads DTGVSQNPRHKITKRGQNVTFRCDPISEHNRLYWYRQTLGQGPEFLTYFQNEAQLEKSRLLSDRFSAERPKGSFSTLEIQRTEQGDSAMYLCASSPRGRDRVYFGPGTRLTVT.

The rearrangement joins TRBV6-2 or TRBV6-3 to TRBJ2-2; 7 bases match TRBD1. Germline loops: CDR1 MNHEY, CDR2 SVGEGT. The trim removed 5 bases at V and 5 bases at J, leaving 8 bases unmatched. The CDR3 has 15 amino acids. CDR3 amino acids: CASSNDRERTGELFF. CDR3 bases: TGTGCCAGCAGTAACGACAGGGAAAGAACCGGGGAGCTGTTTTTT.

V and J are TRBV30 and TRBJ1-2; 8 bases align to TRBD1. After removal of 2 bases from V and 7 bases from J, the junction contained 6 bases not matched to a gene. The CDR3 covers 13 residues. Germline CDR1 reads GTSNPN; CDR2 reads SVGIG (reference sequence). The CDR3 bases are TGTGCCTGGAGTAGGCAGGGGGCTGGTGGCTACACCTTC. It encodes CAWSRQGAGGYTF. Drawing the rest from reference TRBV30 and TRBJ1-2, the complete variable domain is SQTIHQWPATLVQPVGSPLSLECTVEGTSNPNLYWYRQAAGRGLQLLFYSVGIGQISSEVPQNLSASRPQDRQFILSSKKLLLSDSGFYLCAWSRQGAGGYTFGSGTRLTVV.

The chain uses TRBV6-5 and TRBJ2-1; D possibly corresponds to TRBD2 (7 bases). The CDR3 loop spans 15 amino acids. Germline CDR1 is MNHEY and CDR2 is SVGAGI. Trimming removed 6 bases from V and 0 bases from J, with 12 bases in between. CDR3 loop: CASRRGGTSYNEQFF. In DNA form, the CDR3 reads TGTGCCAGCAGGAGGGGGGGTACCTCCTACAATGAGCAGTTCTTC.

J is TRBJ2-2 and V is TRBV6-5; 7 nucleotides line up with TRBD2. The CDR3 has 16 amino acids. The germline CDR1 and CDR2 sequences are MNHEY and SVGAGI. The J segment lost 4 bases and the V segment lost 1 base, leaving 6 bases of the junction unmatched. CDR3 nucleotides: TGTGCCAGCAGTTACTATAGTGGGGGGGGCACCGGGGAGCTGTTTTTT. Translation gives CASSYYSGGGTGELFF.

The sample holds a few counts of this clone. The chain links TRBV14 to TRBJ2-2, with D tentatively TRBD1 (6 bases). This CDR3 is built from 15 residues. Trimming removed 4 bases at V and 1 base at J, with 10 bases between. Germline V CDR1 and CDR2: SGHDN, FVKESK. The CDR3 DNA reads TGTGCCAGCAGCCTTGGACAGATGAACACCGGGGAGCTGTTTTTT. This translates into CASSLGQMNTGELFF.

The V gene is TRBV18, the J gene TRBJ2-5, with D possibly TRBD1 on 6 matching bases. The CDR3 contains 13 residues. Trimming stripped 5 bases from V and 2 bases from J, with 9 bases between. Per the germline V gene, CDR1 is KGHSH and CDR2 is LQKENI. CDR3 region: CASSRQAQETQYF. CDR3 in DNA: TGTGCCAGCTCAAGACAGGCGCAAGAGACCCAGTACTTC.

The chain combines TRBV7-2 with TRBJ1-5, with TRBD1 identical over 7 bases. The CDR3 loop spans 16 amino acids. Germline CDR1 reads SGHTA; CDR2 reads FQGNSA. The J segment lost 4 bases and the V segment lost 5 bases, leaving 11 bases of the junction unmatched. CDR3 amino acids: CASSKTGTETNQPQHF. DNA for the CDR3: TGTGCCAGCAGCAAAACCGGGACAGAAACGAATCAGCCCCAGCATTTT.

The chain is built from TRBV11-2 and TRBJ1-1; D is possibly TRBD1 (5 bases). Germline V CDR1 and CDR2: SGHAT, FQNNGV. Between the trimmed V and J ends, which lost 2 bases and 5 bases, there was a span of 12 bases. The CDR3 loop spans 14 amino acids. CDR3 in amino acids: CASSLMTGGTEAFF. CDR3 DNA: TGTGCCAGCAGCTTAATGACGGGGGGTACTGAAGCTTTCTTT.

The chain is built from TRBV30 and TRBJ2-5; 7 nucleotides align to TRBD1. Trimming removed 8 bases from V and 5 bases from J; junction bases left unmatched: 8. The germline V gene encodes CDR1 GTSNPN and CDR2 SVGIG (reference sequence). This CDR3 comprises 12 residues. The CDR3 bases are TGTGCCCGACAGGGCTCCACCGAGACCCAGTACTTC. This encodes CARQGSTETQYF.

The genes are TRBV12-3 or TRBV12-4 and TRBJ1-2; D remains ambiguous. V was clipped by 5 bases and J by 3 bases, with 10 bases between them. This CDR3 has 13 residues. CDR3 sequence: CASSPTGYYGYTF. DNA of the CDR3: TGTGCCAGCAGTCCAACGGGTTACTATGGCTACACCTTC.

The chain is built from TRBV28 and TRBJ2-7, with no clear D. The CDR3 length is 17 residues. In germline, CDR1 is MDHEN, CDR2 SYDVKM. V was clipped by 4 bases and J by 2 bases, with 21 bases between them. The CDR3 loop is CASSSLLNKLQAYEQYF. CDR3 coding DNA: TGTGCCAGCAGTTCCCTACTTAACAAACTCCAGGCCTACGAGCAGTACTTC. The variable domain in full, completed from reference TRBV28 and TRBJ2-7, reads DVKVTQSSRYLVKRTGEKVFLECVQDMDHENMFWYRQDPGLGLRLIYFSYDVKMKEKGDIPEGYSVSREKKERFSLILESASTNQTSMYLCASSSLLNKLQAYEQYFGPGTRLTVT.

The chain couples TRBV9 to TRBJ1-1, with 11 bases matching TRBD1. Losses at the gene ends were 4 bases for V and 6 bases for J; bases not matched to a gene: 5. In germline, CDR1 is SGDLS, CDR2 YYNGEE. The CDR3 extends over 14 amino acids. Written as DNA, the CDR3 is TGTGCCAGCAGCCACCGGGACAGGGGGTCTGAAGCTTTCTTT. Translation gives CASSHRDRGSEAFF.

The chain carries TRBV18 and TRBJ2-3, with 11 nucleotides matching TRBD2. V lost 2 bases, J lost 2 bases, and 15 bases stayed unmatched. The CDR3 extends over 20 amino acids. Germline V lookup: CDR1 KGHSH, CDR2 LQKENI. CDR3 protein: CASSPRIAGGAGRITDTQYF. For the CDR3, the DNA is TGTGCCAGCTCACCAAGGATAGCGGGGGGGGCCGGCCGGATCACAGATACGCAGTATTTT. The complete variable domain, with remaining parts taken from reference TRBV18 and TRBJ2-3, reads NAGVMQNPRHLVRRRGQEARLRCSPMKGHSHVYWYRQLPEEGLKFMVYLQKENIIDESGMPKERFSAEFPKEGPSILRIQQVVRGDSAAYFCASSPRIAGGAGRITDTQYFGPGTRLTVL.

The chain has TRBV28 and TRBJ1-2; 7 bases agree with TRBD1. Per the germline V gene, CDR1 is MDHEN and CDR2 is SYDVKM. J lost 4 bases, V lost 6 bases, and 11 bases had no gene match. CDR3 length: 15 amino acids. The CDR3 region is CASRTQLRDSYGYTF. CDR3 nucleotides: TGTGCCAGCAGAACCCAACTCCGGGACAGCTATGGCTACACCTTC.

This CDR3 reads CASSFNPGREKSDTQYF. The DNA of the CDR3 is TGTGCCAGCAGCTTTAACCCCGGGAGGGAGAAGTCAGATACGCAGTATTTT. The chain carries TRBV7-9 and TRBJ2-3; TRBD2 matches at 8 bases. CDR1 SEHNR and CDR2 FQNEAQ come from the germline V gene (reference sequence). Trimming at V came to 3 bases and at J to 4 bases, leaving 12 bases not matched to a gene. This CDR3 has 17 amino acids.